Below, 7 T cell receptor beta chains from the same sample are listed, as sequenced in a study of early T cells in non-severe SARS-CoV-2 infection (dated by TCRdb to the early 2020s). Libraries were constructed by 5' RACE. The sequencer was a NextSeq 500. TCRdb applied fastp at Q25 and MiXCR to the public reads, then kept only in-frame beta chains. Merged by CDR3 protein, the rows form single entries marked with the most common genes and DNA. Within this sample are 80,000 to 95,000 distinct CDR3 sequences, with around a sixth of them counted one time only. The ten largest clones represent 4.5% to 6.5% of the sample. Sequenced material: whole blood, taken at baseline. These receptors originate from an adult who was a healthcare worker with PCR-confirmed SARS-CoV-2 infection or an uninfected control (not recorded which).

This clonotype was seen a handful of times. The chain carries TRBV12-3 or TRBV12-4 and TRBJ2-3; D is ambiguous. Trimming took 8 bases from V and 7 from J, leaving 10 bases between them. The CDR3 spans 11 residues. CDR3 DNA: TGTGCCAGCGCGCATGAGAATACGCAGTATTTT. Its translation is CASAHENTQYF.

The gene calls are TRBV7-2 and TRBJ2-1; 11 bases match TRBD2. The CDR3 contains 16 residues. The junction had 5 bases not matched to a gene; V was cut back by 5 bases and J by 2 bases. Germline assignment: CDR1 SGHTA and CDR2 FQGNSA. This CDR3 reads CASSPQLAGAYNEQFF. The CDR3 DNA sequence: TGTGCCAGCAGCCCCCAACTAGCGGGAGCCTACAATGAGCAGTTCTTC. Full variable domain (missing parts from reference TRBV7-2 and TRBJ2-1): GAGVSQSPSNKVTEKGKDVELRCDPISGHTALYWYRQSLGQGLEFLIYFQGNSAPDKSGLPSDRFSAERTGGSVSTLTIQRTQQEDSAVYLCASSPQLAGAYNEQFFGPGTRLTVL.

This sequence joins TRBV7-9 and TRBJ1-1, with D unclear. The CDR3 is 11 residues long. V lost 3 bases to trimming and J lost 8 bases, with 7 bases between them. Germline assignment: CDR1 SEHNR and CDR2 FQNEAQ (reference sequence). The CDR3 is CASSFSPEAFF. DNA for the CDR3: TGTGCCAGCAGCTTCTCCCCCGAAGCTTTCTTT.

This clonotype appeared a few times. The chain combines TRBV20-1 with TRBJ2-5, with TRBD2 identical over 12 bases. Trimming took 1 base from V and 3 from J; bases not matched to a gene: 12. The CDR3 consists of 18 residues. Germline CDR1 is DFQATT and CDR2 is SNEGSKA (reference sequence). CDR3 region: CSARVPSGRARGKETQYF. Here the CDR3 DNA reads TGCAGTGCTAGAGTCCCTAGCGGGAGGGCCCGGGGGAAAGAGACCCAGTACTTC.

A few counts support this clonotype. The chain links TRBV7-8 to TRBJ2-7; tentatively, D is TRBD1 (5 bases). This CDR3 has 13 amino acids. Trimming took 8 bases from V and 3 from J, leaving 14 bases between them. Germline assignment: CDR1 SGHVS and CDR2 FQNEAQ. CDR3 residues: CASPAGHYYEQYF. CDR3 DNA sequence: TGTGCCAGCCCAGCTGGACACTACTACGAGCAGTACTTC.

This rearrangement joins TRBV10-2 to TRBJ2-2; D ambiguous. V lost 7 bases to trimming and J lost 0 bases, with 3 bases between them. This CDR3 spans 12 amino acids. CDR1 is WSHSY and CDR2 is SAAADI in the germline V gene. CDR3 in DNA: TGCGCCAGCACAGCGAACACCGGGGAGCTGTTTTTT. Residues: CASTANTGELFF.

The table lists this clonotype with many counts. This sequence joins TRBV11-2 and TRBJ2-7; D ambiguous. V shed 1 base and J shed 3 bases, with 10 bases lying between them. The CDR3 has 14 residues. Per the germline V gene, CDR1 is SGHAT and CDR2 is FQNNGV. CDR3 bases: TGTGCCAGCAGCTTAGTAAGCGAACTCTACGAGCAGTACTTC. Protein sequence: CASSLVSELYEQYF. Filled out from reference TRBV11-2 and TRBJ2-7, the complete variable domain reads EAGVAQSPRYKIIEKRQSVAFWCNPISGHATLYWYQQILGQGPKLLIQFQNNGVVDDSQLPKDRFSAERLKGVDSTLKIQPAKLEDSAVYLCASSLVSELYEQYFGPGTRLTVT.